Shown below are 29 T cell receptor beta chains from a single sample sequenced in a study of metastatic and nonmetastatic thyroid tumors. No treatment had been given to any patient before thyroid surgery. MiXCR re-clonotyped the PCR reads for TCRdb. The table records around 29,000 clones, about 20% of them present only once. What was sequenced was blood. Receptors originate from a female donor with papillary thyroid cancer or a benign thyroid nodule (not recorded which). Some clones in this sample may be carry-over from other donors' samples.

This sequence joins TRBV6-5 and TRBJ2-3; D is possibly TRBD1 (6 bases). CDR1 and CDR2 (germline): MNHEY, SVGAGI. The CDR3 is 11 residues long. V was shortened by 4 bases and J by 11 bases, with 10 bases between the two germline ends. CDR3 DNA: TGTGCCAGCAGTTCCGGACAGAAGCAGTATTTT. Protein sequence: CASSSGQKQYF.

This sequence joins TRBV20-1 and TRBJ2-1; 9 bases fit TRBD2. The trim removed 5 bases at V and 4 bases at J, leaving 9 bases unmatched. In germline, CDR1 is DFQATT, CDR2 SNEGSKA (reference sequence). The length of the CDR3 is 15 residues. CDR3 DNA sequence: TGCAGTGCTCCGTTGCGGGGGGGCTTGTACAATGAGCAGTTCTTC. Translated: CSAPLRGGLYNEQFF.

The rearrangement uses TRBV7-9 and TRBJ2-7, with 7 bases fitting TRBD2. Germline V lookup: CDR1 SEHNR, CDR2 FQNEAQ (reference sequence). After removal of 3 bases from V and 9 bases from J, the junction contained 8 bases not matched to a gene. This CDR3 region has 13 residues. In DNA, the CDR3 is TGTGCCAGCAGCTTTGGGCTAGCGGAGGGGCAGTACTTC. Encoded protein: CASSFGLAEGQYF.

The V and J genes are TRBV28 and TRBJ1-2; 11 nucleotides align to TRBD1. Germline V gives CDR1 MDHEN, CDR2 SYDVKM. V lost 7 bases, J lost 9 bases, and 13 bases stayed unmatched. The CDR3 has 15 amino acids. As DNA, the CDR3 is TGTGCCAGCACCACGGCCTGGACAGGGGGCCTTTGCTACACCTTC. Protein: CASTTAWTGGLCYTF.

This clone was observed a handful of times. The chain has TRBV20-1 and TRBJ1-2; weak D call: TRBD1 (5 bases). The V gene lost 3 bases and the J gene lost 3 bases, with 14 bases spanning the gap. The V gene's germline CDR1 is DFQATT and CDR2 SNEGSKA (reference sequence). The CDR3 spans 14 residues. CDR3 protein: CSARGYRPDYGYTF. The CDR3 DNA reads as TGCAGTGCTAGGGGGTACAGGCCGGACTATGGCTACACCTTC.

This clone has ten or more counts. V and J are TRBV12-3 or TRBV12-4 and TRBJ2-7, with D possibly called TRBD1 or TRBD2 (5 bases each). This CDR3 has 14 amino acids. V lost 6 bases and J lost 6, with 18 bases in between. The chain's CDR3 is CASSSYTGTSEQYF. The CDR3 DNA follows: TGTGCCAGCAGCTCATACACCGGGACCAGCGAGCAGTACTTC.

This clone was seen a handful of times. The chain couples TRBV6-1 to TRBJ1-6; 11 nucleotides line up with TRBD1. The CDR3 runs to 15 residues. Germline V gene lookup returns CDR1 MNHNS and CDR2 SASEGT. Losses at the gene ends were 5 bases for V and 9 bases for J; bases not matched to a gene: 6. For the CDR3, the DNA is TGTGCCAGCAGTCCAACCGGGACAGGGGGTTCACCCCTCCACTTT. Translated: CASSPTGTGGSPLHF.

This clone was observed many times. The genes are TRBV11-3 and TRBJ2-7; 8 bases line up with TRBD1. The CDR3 contains 14 residues. With V trimmed by 5 bases and J by 6 bases, 9 bases remained unmatched. Germline assignment: CDR1 SGHNT and CDR2 YENEEA. CDR3 sequence (DNA): TGTGCCAGCAGCCCTACGAGACAGGGGCGCGAGCAGTACTTC. Protein sequence: CASSPTRQGREQYF.

Remarks on this clone: At one end the junction does not follow the germline gene, possibly because of a read error. The rearrangement uses TRBV9 and TRBJ1-2; a possible D gene is TRBD1 (5 bases). This CDR3 comprises 14 residues. CDR1 and CDR2 (germline): SGDLS, YYNGEE. CDR3 sequence reads: CASSGRSRVYGYIF. DNA of the CDR3: TGTGCCAGCAGCGGCAGGTCCAGGGTGTATGGCTACATCTTC.

By sample share, this clone is medium-sized. The CDR3 sequence: CASSFTRGVEQFF. The CDR3 coding sequence is TGTGCCAGCAGTTTCACTCGGGGGGTTGAGCAGTTCTTC. The rearrangement joins TRBV27 to TRBJ2-1; 7 bases align to TRBD2. The V gene end was trimmed by 3 bases and the J gene end by 9 bases; junction bases not matched to a gene: 5. Germline V lookup: CDR1 MNHEY, CDR2 SMNVEV (reference sequence). The CDR3 is 13 amino acids.

This clone was recorded many times. This rearrangement joins TRBV7-3 to TRBJ2-5; D ambiguous. This CDR3 has 15 amino acids. Germline V gene sequence: CDR1 SGHTA, CDR2 FQGTGA. The V gene lost 5 bases and the J gene lost 1 base, with 14 bases spanning the gap. CDR3 sequence reads: CASSPEVASQETQYF. For the CDR3, the DNA is TGTGCCAGCAGCCCTGAGGTCGCTAGCCAAGAGACCCAGTACTTC.

This clone was found many times. This rearrangement joins TRBV3-1 to TRBJ1-2; D perhaps matches TRBD1 (6 bases). The CDR3 is made up of 14 amino acids. Germline assignment: CDR1 LGHDT and CDR2 YNNKEL (reference sequence). Between the trimmed V and J ends, which lost 3 bases and 7 bases, there was a span of 15 bases. This CDR3 is CASSHSSQGSGYTF. CDR3 sequence (DNA): TGTGCCAGCAGCCATTCATCACAGGGCTCTGGCTACACCTTC.

This clone came up many times. This rearrangement joins TRBV24-1 to TRBJ2-4; weak D call: TRBD2 (6 bases). Germline V CDR1 and CDR2: KGHDR, SFDVKD. The V and J ends lost 4 bases and 8 bases respectively, with 23 bases between them. The CDR3 covers 17 residues. The CDR3 spells CATSEGVGTPLGDIQYF. In nucleotides, the CDR3 is TGTGCCACCAGTGAGGGGGTGGGGACTCCTTTGGGGGACATTCAGTACTTC.

This clone was observed a handful of times. The gene calls are TRBV6-1 and TRBJ1-6; 7 bases are shared with TRBD1. The length of the CDR3 is 13 residues. V was pared by 7 bases and J by 9 bases, with 6 bases of the junction left unmatched. Germline V gene lookup returns CDR1 MNHNS and CDR2 SASEGT. The CDR3 nucleotides read TGTGCCAGCACCGAATACAGGGGTTCACCCCTCCACTTT. It specifies CASTEYRGSPLHF.

This clone was detected many times. V usage is TRBV7-9 and J usage is TRBJ2-7; D might be TRBD1 or TRBD2, each matching 5 bases. The CDR3 covers 12 residues. V shed 8 bases and J shed 1 base, with 9 bases lying between them. Per germline, CDR1 SEHNR and CDR2 FQNEAQ (reference sequence). In DNA form, the CDR3 reads TGTGCCAGCGGGGGACGGTCCTACGAGCAGTACTTC. It encodes CASGGRSYEQYF.

This clone has just a few counts. The gene calls are TRBV27 and TRBJ1-5; a possible D gene is TRBD1 (6 bases). Trimming shortened V by 4 bases and J by 6 bases, and 10 bases separated the two germline ends. CDR1 is MNHEY and CDR2 is SMNVEV in the germline V gene (reference sequence). The CDR3 contains 13 residues. CDR3 region: CASSSGGAQPQHF. In nucleotides, the CDR3 is TGTGCCAGCAGTTCGGGGGGGGCTCAGCCCCAGCATTTT.

The chain recombines TRBV7-3 with TRBJ1-2, with 7 positions matching TRBD1. J was trimmed by 4 bases and V by 2 bases; bases with no gene match: 7. CDR3 length equals 15 residues. Germline CDR1 SGHTA, CDR2 FQGTGA. This chain's CDR3 is CASSLSSTGPYGYTF. The CDR3 DNA reads TGTGCCAGCAGCTTATCATCGACAGGGCCCTATGGCTACACCTTC.

This clone was observed many times. The V gene is TRBV12-3 or TRBV12-4, the J gene TRBJ1-3, with unresolved D. The CDR3 consists of 15 residues. V lost 2 bases to trimming and J lost 4 bases, with 12 bases between them. This chain's CDR3 is CASSLMGWRGNTIYF. The CDR3, as DNA: TGTGCCAGCAGTTTAATGGGGTGGAGGGGAAACACCATATATTTT.

The chain is built from TRBV9 and TRBJ2-2; TRBD1 matches 10 bases. The germline gives CDR1 SGDLS, CDR2 YYNGEE. Trimming removed 4 bases from V and 7 bases from J; junction bases left unmatched: 7. The CDR3 is 15 residues long. CDR3 sequence (DNA): TGTGCCAGCAGCTTTGGACAGGGGGGTCACGGGGAGCTGTTTTTT. Protein product: CASSFGQGGHGELFF. Looking up the rest from reference TRBV9 and TRBJ2-2 gives the full variable domain: DSGVTQTPKHLITATGQRVTLRCSPRSGDLSVYWYQQSLDQGLQFLIQYYNGEERAKGNILERFSAQQFPDLHSELNLSSLELGDSALYFCASSFGQGGHGELFFGEGSRLTVL.

In this sample, this clone turned up a few times. The chain recombines TRBV6-1 with TRBJ1-4, with D tentatively TRBD1 (6 bases). In germline, CDR1 is MNHNS, CDR2 SASEGT. V was cut by 4 bases and J by 6 bases, with 15 bases left in between. The CDR3 is 15 residues long. CDR3 DNA: TGTGCCAGCAGTGCTTTAGGGGGTAATGATGAAAAACTGTTTTTT. Translated: CASSALGGNDEKLFF.

The chain links TRBV11-2 to TRBJ2-5; no clear D gene. The CDR3 covers 14 residues. Germline V gene sequence: CDR1 SGHAT, CDR2 FQNNGV. V was clipped by 2 bases and J by 5 bases, with 12 bases between them. CDR3 residues: CASSLLAGSETQYF. The CDR3 DNA reads TGTGCCAGCAGCTTATTAGCTGGCTCGGAGACCCAGTACTTC. Full variable domain (outside the CDR3, taken from reference TRBV11-2 and TRBJ2-5): EAGVAQSPRYKIIEKRQSVAFWCNPISGHATLYWYQQILGQGPKLLIQFQNNGVVDDSQLPKDRFSAERLKGVDSTLKIQPAKLEDSAVYLCASSLLAGSETQYFGPGTRLLVL.

The chain couples TRBV30 to TRBJ2-7; the match to TRBD2 covers 8 bases. The CDR3 is made up of 13 amino acids. V dropped 3 bases and J dropped 2; count of bases not matched to a gene: 3. Germline-derived CDR1 and CDR2 are GTSNPN and SVGIG (reference sequence). In DNA form, the CDR3 reads TGTGCCTGGAGGGAAGCGGGAGCCTACGAGCAGTACTTC. Its protein is CAWREAGAYEQYF.

This clone came up many times. At one boundary the junction diverges from the germline segment, which might be a read error. The same CDR3 is also encoded by other DNA sequences in this sample. This chain connects TRBV27 to TRBJ2-6, with D hard to call. This CDR3 region has 14 residues. The germline gives CDR1 MNHEY, CDR2 SMNVEV (reference sequence). Here the CDR3 DNA reads TGCGCCAGCCGCCAGTCCTCTGGGGCCAACGTCCTGACTTTC. Protein product: CASRQSSGANVLTF.

This clone was seen ten or more times. The chain has TRBV20-1 and TRBJ2-5, with unresolved D. V shed 6 bases and J shed 5 bases, with 16 bases lying between them. Germline V lookup: CDR1 DFQATT, CDR2 SNEGSKA (reference sequence). The CDR3 runs to 13 residues. CDR3 in DNA: TGCAGTGCCCCTTTTGATTGGCAGGAGACCCAGTACTTC. As protein: CSAPFDWQETQYF.

This clone has ten or more counts. This chain connects TRBV20-1 to TRBJ2-2; TRBD2 might be the D (6 bases). Trimming removed 6 bases at V and 2 bases at J, with 13 bases between. The CDR3 is 14 amino acids. Germline lookup yields CDR1 DFQATT and CDR2 SNEGSKA (reference sequence). The CDR3 is CSAPTRGNTGELFF. The CDR3 nucleotides are TGCAGTGCACCGACTAGGGGTAACACCGGGGAGCTGTTTTTT.

With regard to this clone: Being one base from a much bigger clone, this may be a read error. The chain recombines TRBV30 with TRBJ2-7; D perhaps matches TRBD2 (6 bases). This CDR3 comprises 11 residues. Germline CDR1 GTSNPN, CDR2 SVGIG (reference sequence). Trimming took off 5 bases at V and 7 bases at J, with 12 bases between the two ends. CDR3 region: CAWRWGEEQYF. In nucleotides, the CDR3 is TGTGCCTGGCGGTGGGGGGAAGAGCAGTACTTC.

This clone showed up many times. This sequence joins TRBV20-1 and TRBJ2-5; a possible D gene is TRBD2 (7 bases). Germline V gene data show CDR1 as DFQATT and CDR2 as SNEGSKA (reference sequence). This CDR3 comprises 15 residues. V lost 6 bases and J 1 base, leaving 18 bases between the germline ends. The CDR3 sequence is CSAYPGRGAQETQYF. In DNA, the CDR3 is TGCAGTGCCTACCCGGGCCGGGGGGCCCAAGAGACCCAGTACTTC.

The chain employs TRBV6-2 or TRBV6-3 and TRBJ2-3, with 7 nucleotides matching TRBD2. The V segment lost 0 bases and the J segment 1 base; nucleotides outside the gene matches: 1. This CDR3 region has 15 residues. Looked up from germline, CDR1 is MNHEY and CDR2 is SVGEGT. CDR3 sequence reads: CASSYSGGGTDTQYF. In nucleotides, the CDR3 is TGTGCCAGCAGTTACTCGGGGGGGGGCACAGATACGCAGTATTTT.

The V gene is TRBV12-3 or TRBV12-4, the J gene TRBJ2-7; D is ambiguous. Trimming removed 2 bases at V and 0 bases at J, with 8 bases between. The CDR3 is 14 residues long. In DNA form, the CDR3 reads TGTGCCAGCAGTTTAAGCACAGCCTCCTACGAGCAGTACTTC. This gives the protein CASSLSTASYEQYF.